A single sample is the source of the 5 T cell receptor beta chains below, sequenced in a study of cytomegalovirus exposure and HLA in healthy donors. PCR amplification relied on 60 Vbeta primers (plus 13 Jbeta primers). Generated by immunoSEQ multiplex PCR, the TCRdb table keeps only in-frame clones and is missing some. The table lists 80,000 to 100,000 clones, under 70% of them singletons. The sample comprised PBMCs. These TCRs come from a man between 50 and 59 years old in good health and CMV-seronegative.

The chain is built from TRBV5-1 and TRBJ2-1; TRBD2 is a possible D gene (6 bases). In germline, CDR1 is SGHRS, CDR2 YFSETQ. The CDR3 is 15 amino acids. Deletions cut 4 bases from V and 10 bases from J, with 21 bases between. The chain's CDR3 is CASSKDGGATGEQFF. In DNA, the CDR3 is TGCGCCAGCAGCAAGGATGGCGGGGCCACCGGGGAGCAGTTCTTC.

This clone turned up a few times. The DNA for the CDR3 is TGTGCCAGCAGACCAGACAGGGGAGCCCCTGAAGCTTTCTTT. Amino acids: CASRPDRGAPEAFF. The V call is TRBV6-5, the J call TRBJ1-1; TRBD1 aligns across 8 bases. This CDR3 has 14 residues. V shed 6 bases, J shed 6 bases, and the junction held 9 bases outside the gene matches. Germline values: CDR1 MNHEY, CDR2 SVGAGI.

The chain joins TRBV30 to TRBJ2-7, with a tentative D call TRBD1 (6 bases). From germline, CDR1 is GTSNPN and CDR2 SVGIG (reference sequence). V dropped 3 bases and J dropped 1 base, with 10 bases sitting between them. The CDR3 runs to 13 residues. The CDR3 spells CAWRQGTSYEQYF. Here the CDR3 DNA reads TGTGCCTGGAGACAGGGCACTTCCTACGAGCAGTACTTC.

This clone was seen a single time. The V call is TRBV30, the J call TRBJ2-1, with D perhaps TRBD2 (6 bases). Trimming removed 6 bases at V and 0 bases at J, with 9 bases between. CDR1 GTSNPN and CDR2 SVGIG come from the germline V gene (reference sequence). The CDR3 totals 13 residues. In DNA form, the CDR3 reads TGTGCCTGTAAGGGAGGCTCCTACAATGAGCAGTTCTTC. It specifies CACKGGSYNEQFF.

The chain recombines TRBV5-5 with TRBJ2-2, with D unclear. V gave up 2 bases and J gave up 5 bases, with 7 bases separating them. Germline CDR1 reads SGHKS; CDR2 reads YYEKEE (reference sequence). CDR3 length equals 13 residues. CDR3 sequence: CASSFRRTGELFF. As DNA, the CDR3 is TGTGCCAGCAGCTTTCGCAGGACCGGGGAGCTGTTTTTT.